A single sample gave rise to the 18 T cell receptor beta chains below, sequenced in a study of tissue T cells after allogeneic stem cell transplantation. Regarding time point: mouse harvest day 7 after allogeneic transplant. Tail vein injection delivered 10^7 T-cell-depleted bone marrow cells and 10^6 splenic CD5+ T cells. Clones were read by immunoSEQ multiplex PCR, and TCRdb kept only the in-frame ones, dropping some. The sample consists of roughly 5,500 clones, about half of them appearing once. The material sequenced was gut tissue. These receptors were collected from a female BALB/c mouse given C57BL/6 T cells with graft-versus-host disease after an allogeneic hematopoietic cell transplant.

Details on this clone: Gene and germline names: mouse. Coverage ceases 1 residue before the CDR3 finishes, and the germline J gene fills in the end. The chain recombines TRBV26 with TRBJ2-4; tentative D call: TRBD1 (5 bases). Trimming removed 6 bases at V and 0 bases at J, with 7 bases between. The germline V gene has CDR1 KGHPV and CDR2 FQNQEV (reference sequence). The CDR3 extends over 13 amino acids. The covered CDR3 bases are TGTGCCAGCAGCTACAGGAGTCAAAACACCTTGTAC. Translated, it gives CASSYRSQNTLY. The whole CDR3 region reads CASSYRSQNTLYF.

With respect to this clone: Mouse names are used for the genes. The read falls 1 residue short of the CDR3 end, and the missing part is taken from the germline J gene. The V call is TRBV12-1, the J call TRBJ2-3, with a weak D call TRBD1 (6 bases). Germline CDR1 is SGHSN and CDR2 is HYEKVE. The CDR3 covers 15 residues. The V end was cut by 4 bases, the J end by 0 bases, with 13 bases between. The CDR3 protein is CASSPHRVSAETLYF. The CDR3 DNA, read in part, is TGTGCCAGCTCCCCTCACAGGGTCAGTGCAGAAACGCTGTAT.

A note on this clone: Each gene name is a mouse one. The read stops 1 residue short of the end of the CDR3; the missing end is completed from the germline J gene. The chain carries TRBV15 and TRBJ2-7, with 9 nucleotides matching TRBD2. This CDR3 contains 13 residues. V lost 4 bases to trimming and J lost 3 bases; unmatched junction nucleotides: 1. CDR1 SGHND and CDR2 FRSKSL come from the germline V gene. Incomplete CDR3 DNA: TGTGCCAGCAGTTCCTGGGGGGGCTATGAACAGTAC. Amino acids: CASSSWGGYEQY. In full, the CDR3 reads CASSSWGGYEQYF.

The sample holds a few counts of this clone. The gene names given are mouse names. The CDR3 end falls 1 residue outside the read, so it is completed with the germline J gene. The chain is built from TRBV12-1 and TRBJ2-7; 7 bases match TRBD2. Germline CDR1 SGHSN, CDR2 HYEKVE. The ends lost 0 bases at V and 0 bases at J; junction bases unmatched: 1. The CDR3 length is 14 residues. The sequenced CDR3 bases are TGTGCCAGCTCTCTCAGACTGGGCTCCTATGAACAGTAC. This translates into CASSLRLGSYEQY. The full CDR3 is CASSLRLGSYEQYF.

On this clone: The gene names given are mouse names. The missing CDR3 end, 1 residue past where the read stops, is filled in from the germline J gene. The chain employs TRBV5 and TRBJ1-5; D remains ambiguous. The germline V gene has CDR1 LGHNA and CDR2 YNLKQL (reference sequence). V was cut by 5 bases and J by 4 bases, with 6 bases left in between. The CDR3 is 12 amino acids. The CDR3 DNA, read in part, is TGTGCCAGCAGCGCCGGGAACCAGGCTCCGCTT. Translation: CASSAGNQAPL. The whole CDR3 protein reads CASSAGNQAPLF.

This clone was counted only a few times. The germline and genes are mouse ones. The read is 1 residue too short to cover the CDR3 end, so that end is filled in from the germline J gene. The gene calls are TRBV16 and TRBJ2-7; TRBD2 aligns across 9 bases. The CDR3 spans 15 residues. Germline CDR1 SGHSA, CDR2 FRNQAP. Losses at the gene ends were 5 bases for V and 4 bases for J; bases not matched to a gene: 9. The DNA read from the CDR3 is TGTGCAAGCAGCATTCCCGGGACTGGGAAATATGAACAGTAC. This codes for CASSIPGTGKYEQY. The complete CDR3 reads CASSIPGTGKYEQYF.

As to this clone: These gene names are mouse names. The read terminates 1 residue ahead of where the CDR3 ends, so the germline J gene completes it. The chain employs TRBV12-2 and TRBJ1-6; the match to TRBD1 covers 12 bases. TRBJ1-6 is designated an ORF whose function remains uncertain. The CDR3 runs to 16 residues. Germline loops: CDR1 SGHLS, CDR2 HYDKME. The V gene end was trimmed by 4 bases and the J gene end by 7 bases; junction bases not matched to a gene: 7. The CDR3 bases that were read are TGTGCCAGCTCCCTCGGGACAGGGGGCCGGAATTCGCCCCTCTAC. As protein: CASSLGTGGRNSPLY. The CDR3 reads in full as CASSLGTGGRNSPLYF.

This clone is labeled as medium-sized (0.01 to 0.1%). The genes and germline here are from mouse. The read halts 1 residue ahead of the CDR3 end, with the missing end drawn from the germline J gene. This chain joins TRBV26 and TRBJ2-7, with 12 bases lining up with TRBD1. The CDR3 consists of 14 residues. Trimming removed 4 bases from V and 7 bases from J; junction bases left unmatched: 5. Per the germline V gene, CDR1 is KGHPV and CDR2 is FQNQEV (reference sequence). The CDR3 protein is CASSPRDRGREQYF. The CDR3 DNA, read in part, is TGTGCCAGCAGTCCCCGGGACAGGGGGCGCGAACAGTAC.

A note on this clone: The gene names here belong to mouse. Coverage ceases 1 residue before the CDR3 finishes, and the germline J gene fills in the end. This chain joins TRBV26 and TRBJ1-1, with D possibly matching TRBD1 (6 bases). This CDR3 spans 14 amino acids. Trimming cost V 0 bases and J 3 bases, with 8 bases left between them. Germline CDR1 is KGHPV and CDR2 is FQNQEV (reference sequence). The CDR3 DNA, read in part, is TGTGCCAGCAGTCTGTCGGGGGCGGACACAGAAGTCTTC. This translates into CASSLSGADTEVF. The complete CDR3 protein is CASSLSGADTEVFF.

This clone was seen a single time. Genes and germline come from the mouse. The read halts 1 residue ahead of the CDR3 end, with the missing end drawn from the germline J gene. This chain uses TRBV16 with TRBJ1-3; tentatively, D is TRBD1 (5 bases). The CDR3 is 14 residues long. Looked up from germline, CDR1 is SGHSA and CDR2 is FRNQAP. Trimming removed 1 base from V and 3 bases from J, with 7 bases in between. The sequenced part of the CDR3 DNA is TGTGCAAGCAGCTTAGGGGGGGTTGGAAATACGCTCTAT. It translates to CASSLGGVGNTLY. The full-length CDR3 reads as CASSLGGVGNTLYF. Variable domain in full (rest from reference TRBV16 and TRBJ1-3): NAGVIQTPRHKVTGKGQEATLWCEPISGHSAVFWYRQTIVQGLEFLTYFRNQAPIDDSGMPKERFSAQMPNQSHSTLKIQSTQPQDSAVYLCASSLGGVGNTLYFGEGSRLIVV.

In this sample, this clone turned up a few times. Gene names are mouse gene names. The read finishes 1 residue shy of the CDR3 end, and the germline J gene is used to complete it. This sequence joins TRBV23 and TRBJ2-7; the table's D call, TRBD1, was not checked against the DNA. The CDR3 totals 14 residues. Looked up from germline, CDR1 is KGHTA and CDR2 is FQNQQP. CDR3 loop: CSSSHRQGALEQYF. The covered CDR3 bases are TGCTCCAGCAGTCATCGCCAGGGGGCGCTGGAACAGTAC.

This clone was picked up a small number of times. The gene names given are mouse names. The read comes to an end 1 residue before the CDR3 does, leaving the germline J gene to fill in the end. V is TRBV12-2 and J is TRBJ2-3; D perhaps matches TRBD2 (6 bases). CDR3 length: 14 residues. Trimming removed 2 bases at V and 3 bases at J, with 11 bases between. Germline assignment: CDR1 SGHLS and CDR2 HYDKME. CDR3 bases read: TGTGCCAGCTCTCGGGACTTGAGAGCAGAAACGCTGTAT. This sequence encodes CASSRDLRAETLY. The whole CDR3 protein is CASSRDLRAETLYF.

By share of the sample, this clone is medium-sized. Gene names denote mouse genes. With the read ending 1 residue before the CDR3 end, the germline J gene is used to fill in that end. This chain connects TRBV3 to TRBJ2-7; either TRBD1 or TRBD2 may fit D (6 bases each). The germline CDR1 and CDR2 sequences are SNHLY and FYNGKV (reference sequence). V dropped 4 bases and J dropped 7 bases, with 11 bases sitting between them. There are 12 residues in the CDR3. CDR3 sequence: CASSSGAREQYF. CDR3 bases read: TGTGCCAGCAGCTCGGGGGCACGGGAACAGTAC.

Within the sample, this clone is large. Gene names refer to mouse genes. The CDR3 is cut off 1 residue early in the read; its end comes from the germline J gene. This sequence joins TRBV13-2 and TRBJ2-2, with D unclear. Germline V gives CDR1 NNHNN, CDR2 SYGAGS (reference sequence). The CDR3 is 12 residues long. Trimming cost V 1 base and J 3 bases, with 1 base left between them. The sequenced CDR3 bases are TGTGCCAGCGGTGATTACACCGGGCAGCTCTAC. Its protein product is CASGDYTGQLY. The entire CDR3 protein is CASGDYTGQLYF.

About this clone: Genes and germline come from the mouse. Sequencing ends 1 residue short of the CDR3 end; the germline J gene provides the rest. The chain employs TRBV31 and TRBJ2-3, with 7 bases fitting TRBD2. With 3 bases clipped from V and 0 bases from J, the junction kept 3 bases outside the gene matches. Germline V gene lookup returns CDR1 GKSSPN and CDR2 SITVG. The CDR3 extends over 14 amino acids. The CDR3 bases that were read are TGTGCCTGGAGGACTGGGATTAGTGCAGAAACGCTGTAT. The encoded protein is CAWRTGISAETLY. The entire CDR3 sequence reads CAWRTGISAETLYF.

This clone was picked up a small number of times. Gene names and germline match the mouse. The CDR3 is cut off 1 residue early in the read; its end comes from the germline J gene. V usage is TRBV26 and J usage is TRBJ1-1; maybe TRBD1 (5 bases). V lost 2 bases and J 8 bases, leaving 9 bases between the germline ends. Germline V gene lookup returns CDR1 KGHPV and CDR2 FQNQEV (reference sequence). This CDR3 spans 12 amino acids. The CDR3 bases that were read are TGTGCCAGCAGTCTGCGGGGCAGGGAAGTCTTC. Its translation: CASSLRGREVF. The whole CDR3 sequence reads CASSLRGREVFF. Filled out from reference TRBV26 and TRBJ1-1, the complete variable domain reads NSKVIQTPRYLVKGQGQKAKMRCIPEKGHPVVFWYQQNKNNEFKFLINFQNQEVLQQIDMTEKRFSAECPSNSPCSLEIQSSEAGDSALYLCASSLRGREVFFGKGTRLTVV.

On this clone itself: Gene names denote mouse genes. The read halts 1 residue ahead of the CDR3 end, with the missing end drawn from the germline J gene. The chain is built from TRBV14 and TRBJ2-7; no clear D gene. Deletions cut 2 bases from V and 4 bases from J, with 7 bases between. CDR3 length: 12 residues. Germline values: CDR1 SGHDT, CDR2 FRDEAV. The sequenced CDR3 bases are TGTGCCAGCAGTTTAACAAGATATGAACAGTAC. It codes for CASSLTRYEQY. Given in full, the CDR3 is CASSLTRYEQYF. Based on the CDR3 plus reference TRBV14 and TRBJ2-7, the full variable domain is EAGVTQSPRYAVLQEGQAVSFWCDPISGHDTLYWYQQPRDQGPQLLVYFRDEAVIDNSQLPSDRFSAVRPKGTNSTLKIQSAKQGDTATYLCASSLTRYEQYFGPGTRLTVL.

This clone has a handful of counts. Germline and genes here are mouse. The CDR3 bases that were read are TGTGCCAGCAGTGATTGGGGGGACACCTTGTAC. Translating it yields CASSDWGDTLY. The entire CDR3 sequence reads CASSDWGDTLYF. V is TRBV13-3 and J is TRBJ2-4, with TRBD2 matching 7 bases. The read comes to an end 1 residue before the CDR3 does, leaving the germline J gene to fill in the end. The CDR3 length is 12 residues. Per germline, CDR1 NNHDY and CDR2 SYVADS. V lost 1 base to trimming and J lost 7 bases; unmatched junction nucleotides: 0.